The clone carrying this T cell receptor beta chain was counted many times. Its matching antigen is unknown. TCRdb fed the 5' RACE reads into MiXCR, producing one record per CDR3 protein. The sample lists 27,000 or so distinct CDR3 sequences; less than 7.5% were seen once. This entry is derived from a study of T-cell memory formation after mild COVID-19. Study-wide points: A subset of responding clones appeared in pre-infection memory, suggesting cross-reactive memory joined.

This CDR3 region has 15 residues. Germline assignment: CDR1 SGHKS and CDR2 YYEKEE (reference sequence). V lost 6 bases and J 4 bases, leaving 20 bases between the germline ends. The sequenced sample consisted of PBMCs or a T cell subset sorted from them (not recorded which). The V and J genes are TRBV5-5 and TRBJ2-7; weak D call: TRBD1 (6 bases). This TCR was sampled from an adult woman who had mild COVID-19 (a few samples of this study predate the infection). Cell type and time point are not known. For the CDR3, the DNA is TGTGCCAGCACCCGACAGGCCTCCAGAGTTTACGAGCAGTACTTC. It translates to CASTRQASRVYEQYF.